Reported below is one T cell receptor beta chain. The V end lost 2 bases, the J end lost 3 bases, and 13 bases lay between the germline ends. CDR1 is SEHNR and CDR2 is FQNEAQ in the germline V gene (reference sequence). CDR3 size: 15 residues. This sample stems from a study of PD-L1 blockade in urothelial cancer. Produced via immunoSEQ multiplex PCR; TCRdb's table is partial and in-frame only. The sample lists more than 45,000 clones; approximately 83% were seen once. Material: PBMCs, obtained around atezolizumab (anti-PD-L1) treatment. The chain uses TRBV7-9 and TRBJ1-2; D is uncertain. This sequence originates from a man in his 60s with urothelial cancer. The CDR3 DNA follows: TGTGCCAGCAGCTTACACACGCCGCGGGACTATGGCTACACCTTC. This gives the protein CASSLHTPRDYGYTF.